Listed here is a single T cell receptor (beta chain). For CDR3 and TCR beta VDJ profiling, genomic DNA was the template used. TCRdb ran MiXCR on the reads and lists one entry per CDR3 protein. The sample yields around 250,000 distinct CDR3 sequences, roughly three fifths seen once. These data originate in a study of CD8+CD57+ T cells in acquired aplastic anemia. CDR1 DFQATT and CDR2 SNEGSKA come from the germline V gene (reference sequence). The germline V and J ends were trimmed by 0 bases and 11 bases, with 16 bases remaining between them. This CDR3 has 13 amino acids. The chain combines TRBV20-1 with TRBJ1-1; D uncertain. This receptor was identified in a human donor with severe aplastic anemia or a healthy control (not recorded which). Sequences were obtained from sorted CD4+, CD8+, or CD8+CD57+ T cells (not recorded which) from PBMCs. The CDR3 sequence is CSARDPTHPLAFF. The CDR3 nucleotides read TGCAGTGCTAGAGATCCAACCCACCCATTGGCTTTCTTT.